Listed below are T cell receptor beta chains from one sample, sequenced in a study of T cells in Graves' hyperthyroidism and ophthalmopathy. One entry per CDR3 protein results from TCRdb running MiXCR on the multiplex PCR reads. The sample includes more than 650,000 distinct CDR3 sequences, about 15% seen only once; the top ten take roughly 10%. Sequencing input: blood. The receptors come from a woman between 18 and 30 years old with Graves' hyperthyroidism. Each CDR3 is given with its conserved first and last residue. Each record gives: V gene, D gene, clone size, J gene, CDR3 protein, CDR3 DNA. A D gene is named only where the DNA matches it firmly. Some rows mark clone size as missing; the rest say once, few, many or name a class of expanded clone.

v_call: TRBV20-1; d_call: .; clone_size: few; j_call: TRBJ1-1; cdr3_aa: CSARPPVGLGTEAFF; cdr3_nt: TGCAGTGCTAGACCTCCGGTAGGCTTGGGCACTGAAGCTTTCTTT
v_call: TRBV6-5; d_call: TRBD1; clone_size: .; j_call: TRBJ2-7; cdr3_aa: CASSYDRAVYEQYF; cdr3_nt: TGTGCCAGCAGTTATGACAGGGCGGTCTACGAGCAGTACTTC
v_call: TRBV7-9; d_call: .; clone_size: many; j_call: TRBJ1-5; cdr3_aa: CASSLSGGNQPQHF; cdr3_nt: TGTGCCAGCAGCTTATCAGGGGGCAATCAGCCCCAGCATTTT
v_call: TRBV7-2; d_call: .; clone_size: many; j_call: TRBJ2-1; cdr3_aa: CASRYAGAGAGSYNEQFF; cdr3_nt: TGTGCCAGCAGGTATGCAGGGGCGGGAGCCGGTTCCTACAATGAGCAGTTCTTC
v_call: TRBV28; d_call: .; clone_size: few; j_call: TRBJ2-1; cdr3_aa: CASSFSPSSNEQFF; cdr3_nt: TGTGCCAGCAGTTTTTCCCCCTCGAGCAATGAGCAGTTCTTC
v_call: TRBV13; d_call: .; clone_size: many; j_call: TRBJ1-1; cdr3_aa: CASSESLSRNSEAFF; cdr3_nt: TGTGCCAGCAGCGAGTCCCTTTCCCGGAACTCTGAAGCTTTCTTT
v_call: TRBV24-1; d_call: .; clone_size: many; j_call: TRBJ1-2; cdr3_aa: CATSDPGTPYGHTF; cdr3_nt: TGTGCCACCAGTGACCCCGGGACTCCCTATGGCCACACCTTC
v_call: TRBV12-3/TRBV12-4; d_call: TRBD1; clone_size: .; j_call: TRBJ1-1; cdr3_aa: CASSPTRDRGEAFF; cdr3_nt: TGTGCCAGCAGTCCCACACGGGACAGGGGCGAAGCTTTCTTT
v_call: TRBV6-5; d_call: .; clone_size: few; j_call: TRBJ1-1; cdr3_aa: CASSYRNAEAFF; cdr3_nt: TGTGCCAGCAGTTACCGAAACGCTGAAGCTTTCTTT
v_call: TRBV7-9; d_call: .; clone_size: .; j_call: TRBJ1-5; cdr3_aa: CASSLGLGTEVNQPQHF; cdr3_nt: TGTGCCAGCAGCTTAGGTTTAGGGACTGAAGTTAATCAGCCCCAGCATTTT
v_call: TRBV30; d_call: .; clone_size: few; j_call: TRBJ1-4; cdr3_aa: CAWSVLLRANEKLFF; cdr3_nt: TGTGCCTGGAGTGTACTTTTGAGGGCTAATGAAAAACTGTTTTTT
v_call: TRBV11-2; d_call: .; clone_size: few; j_call: TRBJ2-1; cdr3_aa: CASSGTAFNEQFF; cdr3_nt: TGTGCCAGCAGCGGGACCGCTTTCAATGAGCAGTTCTTC
v_call: TRBV11-2; d_call: .; clone_size: many; j_call: TRBJ1-3; cdr3_aa: CASSSLQGKGNTIYF; cdr3_nt: TGTGCCAGCAGCTCCCTCCAGGGGAAAGGAAACACCATATATTTT
v_call: TRBV5-1; d_call: .; clone_size: .; j_call: TRBJ1-2; cdr3_aa: CASSPELFSNYGYTF; cdr3_nt: TGCGCCAGCAGCCCGGAGCTATTTTCTAACTATGGCTACACCTTC